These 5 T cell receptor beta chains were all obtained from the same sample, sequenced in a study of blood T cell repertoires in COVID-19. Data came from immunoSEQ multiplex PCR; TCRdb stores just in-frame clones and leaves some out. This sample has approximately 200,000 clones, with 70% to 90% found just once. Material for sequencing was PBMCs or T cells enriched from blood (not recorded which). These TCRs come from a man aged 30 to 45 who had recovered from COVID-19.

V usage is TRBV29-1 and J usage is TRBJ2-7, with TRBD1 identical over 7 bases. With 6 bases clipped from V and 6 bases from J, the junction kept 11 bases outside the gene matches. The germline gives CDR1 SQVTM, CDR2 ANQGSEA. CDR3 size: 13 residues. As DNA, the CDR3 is TGCAGCGTAATGACAGGGCGAGCTACCGAGCAGTACTTC. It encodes CSVMTGRATEQYF.

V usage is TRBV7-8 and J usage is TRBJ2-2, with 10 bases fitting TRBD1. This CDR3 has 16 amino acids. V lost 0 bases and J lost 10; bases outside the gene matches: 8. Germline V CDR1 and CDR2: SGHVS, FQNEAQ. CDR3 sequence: CASSLAIGTGALELFF. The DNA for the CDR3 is TGTGCCAGCAGCTTAGCAATTGGGACAGGGGCCTTGGAGCTGTTTTTT.

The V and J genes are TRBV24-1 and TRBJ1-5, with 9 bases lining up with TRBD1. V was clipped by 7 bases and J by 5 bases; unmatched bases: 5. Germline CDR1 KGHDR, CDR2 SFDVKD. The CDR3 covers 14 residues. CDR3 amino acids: CATRGQGADQPQHF. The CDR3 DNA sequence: TGTGCCACCAGGGGACAGGGCGCCGATCAGCCCCAGCATTTT.

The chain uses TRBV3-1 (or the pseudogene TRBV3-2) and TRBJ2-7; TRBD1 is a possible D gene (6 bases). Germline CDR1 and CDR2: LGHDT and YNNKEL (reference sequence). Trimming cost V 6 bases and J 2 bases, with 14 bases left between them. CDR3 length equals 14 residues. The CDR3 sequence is CASRSYRVPYEQYF. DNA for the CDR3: TGTGCCAGCAGATCATACAGGGTGCCCTACGAGCAGTACTTC.

CDR3 coding DNA: TGTGCCAGTAGAGGGACAGGGGGCGTCGAGCAGTACTTC. Translation: CASRGTGGVEQYF. The rearrangement uses TRBV19 and TRBJ2-7; 12 bases align to TRBD1. Germline values: CDR1 LNHDA, CDR2 SQIVND (reference sequence). Losses at the gene ends were 6 bases for V and 6 bases for J; bases not matched to a gene: 3. The CDR3 is 13 residues long.